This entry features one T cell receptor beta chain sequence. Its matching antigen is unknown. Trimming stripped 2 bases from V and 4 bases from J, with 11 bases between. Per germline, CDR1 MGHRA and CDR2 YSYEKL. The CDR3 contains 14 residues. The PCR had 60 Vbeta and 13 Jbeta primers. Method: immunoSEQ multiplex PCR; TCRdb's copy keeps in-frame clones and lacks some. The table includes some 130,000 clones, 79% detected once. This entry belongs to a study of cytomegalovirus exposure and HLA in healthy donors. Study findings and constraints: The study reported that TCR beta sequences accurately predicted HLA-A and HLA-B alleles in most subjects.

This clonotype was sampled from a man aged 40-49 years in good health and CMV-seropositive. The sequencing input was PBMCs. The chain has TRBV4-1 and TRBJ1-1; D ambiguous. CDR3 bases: TGCGCCAGCAGCCAACCGGAACGGGGCACTGAAGCTTTCTTT. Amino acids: CASSQPERGTEAFF.